This T cell receptor (beta chain) was sequenced for a study of cytomegalovirus exposure and HLA in healthy donors. General study findings and limits: Many donors shared some public TCRs, even though most TCR sequences were rare.

Both 60 Vbeta primers and 13 Jbeta primers went into the PCR. TCRdb's copy holds only in-frame clones and misses some; the assay was immunoSEQ multiplex PCR. The sample lists roughly 180,000 clones, about 10% occurring once. Healthy bone marrow donors made up the cohort. Germline-derived CDR1 and CDR2 are SGHNT and YYREEE (reference sequence). The CDR3 loop spans 16 amino acids. Trimming took 3 bases from V and 7 from J; bases not matched to a gene: 6. Remarks on this clone: The antigen remains unidentified.

The rearrangement joins TRBV5-4 to TRBJ2-1; 14 bases are a match to TRBD2. The sequence was collected from a woman in her twenties or thirties in good health and CMV-seropositive. Sequencing input: PBMCs. DNA of the CDR3: TGTGCCAGCAGCTCGGGACTAGCGGGAGTTCAGAATGAGCAGTTCTTC. Translated, it gives CASSSGLAGVQNEQFF.